This paragraph covers one T cell receptor beta chain sequence. This entry belongs to a study of T cells in tuberculosis. As for the study in general: T cells were selected with CD1B tetramers loaded with glucose monomycolate. Study-wide results and caveats: The stringent gate may have excluded weak CD1B-GMM tetramer binders.

The CDR3 extends over 15 amino acids. V trimming: 3 bases; J trimming: 7 bases; junction bases outside the gene matches: 7. In germline, CDR1 is KGHSH, CDR2 LQKENI. Assay: immunoSEQ multiplex PCR; the TCRdb copy retains only in-frame clones and omits some. The sample carries tens of thousands of clones, roughly 90% recorded once. Thawed, overnight-rested PBMC were stained with GMM-loaded CD1B tetramer, viability dye and anti-CD3, then sorted. The CD1B tetramers carried C32 glucose monomycolate purified from Rhodococcus equi. From each donor, about 100,000 tetramer-negative cells were sorted. Input material: CD1b-GMM tetramer-negative cells sorted from PBMCs. J is TRBJ1-2 and V is TRBV18; TRBD1 aligns across 11 bases. The origin of this receptor is an adult woman with latent tuberculosis. The CDR3 is CASSPSRTGGGGYTF. CDR3 bases: TGTGCCAGCTCACCCTCTCGGACAGGGGGCGGTGGCTACACCTTC.